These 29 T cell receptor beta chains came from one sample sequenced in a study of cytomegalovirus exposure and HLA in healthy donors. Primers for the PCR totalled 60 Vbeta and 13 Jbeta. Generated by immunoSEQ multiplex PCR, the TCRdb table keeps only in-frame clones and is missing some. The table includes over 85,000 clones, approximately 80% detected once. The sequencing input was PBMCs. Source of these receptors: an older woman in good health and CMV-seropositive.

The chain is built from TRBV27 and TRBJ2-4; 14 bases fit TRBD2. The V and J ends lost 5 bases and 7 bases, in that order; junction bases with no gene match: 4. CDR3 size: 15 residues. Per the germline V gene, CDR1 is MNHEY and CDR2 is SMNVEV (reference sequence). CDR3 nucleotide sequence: TGTGCCAGCAGTCCCAGGACTAGCGGGAGGAACATTCAGTACTTC. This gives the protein CASSPRTSGRNIQYF.

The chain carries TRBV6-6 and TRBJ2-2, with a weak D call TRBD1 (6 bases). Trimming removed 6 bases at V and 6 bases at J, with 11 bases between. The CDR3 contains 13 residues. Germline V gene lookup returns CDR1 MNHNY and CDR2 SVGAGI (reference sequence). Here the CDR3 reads CASSLQGSGELFF. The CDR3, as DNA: TGTGCCAGCAGCCTACAGGGTTCCGGGGAGCTGTTTTTT.

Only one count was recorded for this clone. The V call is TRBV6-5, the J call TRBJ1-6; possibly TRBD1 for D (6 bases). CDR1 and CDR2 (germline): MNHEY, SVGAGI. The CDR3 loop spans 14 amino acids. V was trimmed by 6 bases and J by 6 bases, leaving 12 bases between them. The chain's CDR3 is CASRDQGFNSPLHF. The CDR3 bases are TGTGCCAGCAGAGACCAGGGGTTTAATTCACCCCTCCACTTT.

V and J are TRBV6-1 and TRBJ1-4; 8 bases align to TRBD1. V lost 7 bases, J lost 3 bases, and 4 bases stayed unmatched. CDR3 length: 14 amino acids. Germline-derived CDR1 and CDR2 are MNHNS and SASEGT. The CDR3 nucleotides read TGTGCCAGCATGGCAGGGGGCTCTAATGAAAAACTGTTTTTT. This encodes CASMAGGSNEKLFF.

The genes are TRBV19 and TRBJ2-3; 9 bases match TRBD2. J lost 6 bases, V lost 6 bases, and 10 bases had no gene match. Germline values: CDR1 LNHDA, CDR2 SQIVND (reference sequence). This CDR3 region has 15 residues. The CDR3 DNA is TGTGCCAGTAGGGACTTTAGCGGGGGCCGTGATACGCAGTATTTT. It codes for CASRDFSGGRDTQYF.

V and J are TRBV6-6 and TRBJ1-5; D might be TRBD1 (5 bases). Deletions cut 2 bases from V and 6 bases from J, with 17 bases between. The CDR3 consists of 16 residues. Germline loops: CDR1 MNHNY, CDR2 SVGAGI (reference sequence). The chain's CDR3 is CASSYPERGGFQPQHF. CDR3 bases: TGTGCCAGCAGTTACCCCGAGAGGGGAGGATTTCAGCCCCAGCATTTT.

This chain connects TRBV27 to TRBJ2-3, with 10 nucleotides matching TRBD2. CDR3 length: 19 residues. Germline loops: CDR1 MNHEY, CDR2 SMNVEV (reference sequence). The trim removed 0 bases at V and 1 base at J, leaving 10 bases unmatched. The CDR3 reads CASSLSLERGGSGTDTQYF. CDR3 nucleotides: TGTGCCAGCAGTTTATCGTTGGAGCGGGGGGGGTCAGGCACAGATACGCAGTATTTT.

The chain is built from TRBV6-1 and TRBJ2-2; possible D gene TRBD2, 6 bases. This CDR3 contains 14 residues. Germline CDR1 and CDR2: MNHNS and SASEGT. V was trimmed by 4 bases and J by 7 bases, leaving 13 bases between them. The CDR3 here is CASSVAEGYGELFF. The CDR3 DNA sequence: TGTGCCAGCAGTGTCGCGGAGGGGTACGGGGAGCTGTTTTTT.

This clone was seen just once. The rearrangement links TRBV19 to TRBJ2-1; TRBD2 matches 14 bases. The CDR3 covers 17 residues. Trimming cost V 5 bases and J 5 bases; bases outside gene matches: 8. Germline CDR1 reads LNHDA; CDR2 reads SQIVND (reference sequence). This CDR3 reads CASSPGLAGGVNNEQFF. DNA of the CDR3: TGTGCCAGTAGTCCCGGACTAGCGGGAGGAGTAAACAATGAGCAGTTCTTC.

The CDR3 sequence: CSVEEFGVGEKLFF. CDR3 coding DNA: TGCAGCGTTGAAGAATTCGGGGTCGGGGAAAAACTGTTTTTT. The chain joins TRBV29-1 to TRBJ1-4; D unclear. Trimming took off 0 bases at V and 8 bases at J, with 13 bases between the two ends. Germline V gene sequence: CDR1 SQVTM, CDR2 ANQGSEA. The CDR3 covers 14 residues.

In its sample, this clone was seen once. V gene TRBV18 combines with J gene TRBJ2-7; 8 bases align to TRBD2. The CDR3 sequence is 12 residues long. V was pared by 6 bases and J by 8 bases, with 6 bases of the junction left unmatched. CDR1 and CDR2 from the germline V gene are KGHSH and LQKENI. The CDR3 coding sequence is TGTGCCAGCTCCCTCGGGGGGGGAAAGCAGTACTTC. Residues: CASSLGGGKQYF.

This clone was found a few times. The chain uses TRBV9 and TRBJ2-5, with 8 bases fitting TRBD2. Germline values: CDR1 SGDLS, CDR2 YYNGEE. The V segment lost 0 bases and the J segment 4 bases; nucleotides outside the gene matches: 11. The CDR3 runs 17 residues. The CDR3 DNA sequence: TGTGCCAGCAGCGTAGGGTCTCTAGCGGGTAGCGGAGAGACCCAGTACTTC. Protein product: CASSVGSLAGSGETQYF.

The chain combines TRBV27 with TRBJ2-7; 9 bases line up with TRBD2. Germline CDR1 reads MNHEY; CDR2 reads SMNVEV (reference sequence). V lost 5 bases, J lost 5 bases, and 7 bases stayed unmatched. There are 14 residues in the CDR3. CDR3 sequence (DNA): TGTGCCAGCAGTACAAGGACTAGCGTTGACGAGCAGTACTTC. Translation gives CASSTRTSVDEQYF.

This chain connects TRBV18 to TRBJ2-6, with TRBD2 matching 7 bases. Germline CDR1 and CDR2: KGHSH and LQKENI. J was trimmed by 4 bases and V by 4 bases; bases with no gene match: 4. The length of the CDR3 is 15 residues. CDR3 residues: CASSRDYSGANVLTF. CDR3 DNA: TGTGCCAGCTCACGGGACTATTCCGGGGCCAACGTCCTGACTTTC.

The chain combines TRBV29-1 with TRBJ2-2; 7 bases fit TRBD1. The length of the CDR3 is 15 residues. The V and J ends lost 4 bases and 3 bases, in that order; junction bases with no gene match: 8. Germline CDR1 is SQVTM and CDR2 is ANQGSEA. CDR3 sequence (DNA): TGCAGCGTTGCGGGTAACAGGGGCCACACCGGGGAGCTGTTTTTT. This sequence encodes CSVAGNRGHTGELFF.

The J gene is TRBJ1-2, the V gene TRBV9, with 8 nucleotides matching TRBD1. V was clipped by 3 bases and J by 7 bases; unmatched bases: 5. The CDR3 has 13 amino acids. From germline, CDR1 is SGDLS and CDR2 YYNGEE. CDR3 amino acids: CASSDRTGSGYTF. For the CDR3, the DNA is TGTGCCAGCAGCGACAGGACAGGGAGTGGCTACACCTTC.

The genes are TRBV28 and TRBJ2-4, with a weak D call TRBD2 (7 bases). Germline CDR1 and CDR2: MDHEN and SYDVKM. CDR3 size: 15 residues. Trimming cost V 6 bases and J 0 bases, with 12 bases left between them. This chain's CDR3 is CASSPRGGAKNIQYF. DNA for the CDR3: TGTGCCAGCAGCCCGAGGGGGGGAGCCAAAAACATTCAGTACTTC.

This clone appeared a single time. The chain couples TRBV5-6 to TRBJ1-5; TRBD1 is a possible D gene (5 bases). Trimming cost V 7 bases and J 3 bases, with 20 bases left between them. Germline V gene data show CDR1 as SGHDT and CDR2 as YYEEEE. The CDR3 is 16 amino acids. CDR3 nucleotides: TGTGCCAGCGTCGGCCTTGGGGGGGACTTCAATCAGCCCCAGCATTTT. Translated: CASVGLGGDFNQPQHF.

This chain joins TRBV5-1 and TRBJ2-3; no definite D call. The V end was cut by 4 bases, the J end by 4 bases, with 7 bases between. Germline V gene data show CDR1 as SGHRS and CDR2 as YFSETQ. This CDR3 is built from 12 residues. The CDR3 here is CASSNYPDTQYF. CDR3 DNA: TGCGCCAGCAGCAACTATCCAGATACGCAGTATTTT. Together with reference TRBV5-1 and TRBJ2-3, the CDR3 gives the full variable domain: KAGVTQTPRYLIKTRGQQVTLSCSPISGHRSVSWYQQTPGQGLQFLFEYFSETQRNKGNFPGRFSGRQFSNSRSEMNVSTLELGDSALYLCASSNYPDTQYFGPGTRLTVL.

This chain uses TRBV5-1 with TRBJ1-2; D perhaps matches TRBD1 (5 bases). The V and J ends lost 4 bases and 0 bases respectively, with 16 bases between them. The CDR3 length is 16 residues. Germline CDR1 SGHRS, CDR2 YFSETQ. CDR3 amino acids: CASSPLGASANYGYTF. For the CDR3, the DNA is TGCGCCAGCAGCCCGCTTGGGGCGTCTGCTAACTATGGCTACACCTTC.

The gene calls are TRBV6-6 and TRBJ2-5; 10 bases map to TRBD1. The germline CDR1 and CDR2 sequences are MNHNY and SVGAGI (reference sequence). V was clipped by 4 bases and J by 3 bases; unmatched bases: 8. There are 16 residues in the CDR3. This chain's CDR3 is CASSSPAGTGEETQYF. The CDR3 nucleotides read TGTGCCAGCAGTTCGCCTGCCGGGACAGGGGAAGAGACCCAGTACTTC.

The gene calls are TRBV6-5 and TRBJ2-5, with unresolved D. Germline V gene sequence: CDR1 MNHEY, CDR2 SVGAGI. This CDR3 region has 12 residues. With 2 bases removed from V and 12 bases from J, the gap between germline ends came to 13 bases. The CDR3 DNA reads TGTGCCAGCAGTTACCAACAAGGAGCTAAGTACTTC. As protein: CASSYQQGAKYF.

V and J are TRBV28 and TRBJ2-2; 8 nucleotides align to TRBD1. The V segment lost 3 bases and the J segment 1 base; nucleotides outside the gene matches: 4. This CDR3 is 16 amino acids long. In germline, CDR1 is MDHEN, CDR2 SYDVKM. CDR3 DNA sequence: TGTGCCAGCAGTTTGTTCGGACAGGGGAACACCGGGGAGCTGTTTTTT. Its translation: CASSLFGQGNTGELFF.

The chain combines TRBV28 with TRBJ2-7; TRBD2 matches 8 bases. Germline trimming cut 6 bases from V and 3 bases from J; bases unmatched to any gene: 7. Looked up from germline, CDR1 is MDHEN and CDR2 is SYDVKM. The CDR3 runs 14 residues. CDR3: CASRPSGRGYEQYF. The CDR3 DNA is TGTGCCAGCAGGCCCAGCGGGAGAGGCTACGAGCAGTACTTC.

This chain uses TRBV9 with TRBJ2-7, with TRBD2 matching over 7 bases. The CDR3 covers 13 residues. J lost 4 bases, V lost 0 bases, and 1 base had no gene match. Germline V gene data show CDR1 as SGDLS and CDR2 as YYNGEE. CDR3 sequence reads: CASSVGTSYEQYF. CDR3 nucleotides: TGTGCCAGCAGCGTAGGGACTAGTTACGAGCAGTACTTC.

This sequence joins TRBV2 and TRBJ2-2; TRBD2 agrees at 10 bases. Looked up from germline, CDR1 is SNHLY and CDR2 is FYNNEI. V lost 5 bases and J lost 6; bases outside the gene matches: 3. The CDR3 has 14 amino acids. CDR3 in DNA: TGTGCCAGCAGTCTAGCGGGAGACGCCGGGGAGCTGTTTTTT. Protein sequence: CASSLAGDAGELFF.

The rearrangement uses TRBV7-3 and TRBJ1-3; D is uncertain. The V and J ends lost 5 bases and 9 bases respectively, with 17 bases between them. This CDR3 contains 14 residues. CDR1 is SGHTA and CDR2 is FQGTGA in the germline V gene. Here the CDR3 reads CASSQAPSGSTIYF. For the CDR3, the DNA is TGTGCCAGCAGCCAAGCCCCCTCGGGGAGCACCATATATTTT.

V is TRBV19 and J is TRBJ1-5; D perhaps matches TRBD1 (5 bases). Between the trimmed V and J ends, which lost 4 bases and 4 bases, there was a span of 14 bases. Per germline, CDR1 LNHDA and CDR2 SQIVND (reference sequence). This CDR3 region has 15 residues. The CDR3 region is CASSTGDGRNQPQHF. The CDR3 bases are TGTGCCAGTAGTACCGGGGACGGGAGAAATCAGCCCCAGCATTTT. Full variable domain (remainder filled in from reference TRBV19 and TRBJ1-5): DGGITQSPKYLFRKEGQNVTLSCEQNLNHDAMYWYRQDPGQGLRLIYYSQIVNDFQKGDIAEGYSVSREKKESFPLTVTSAQKNPTAFYLCASSTGDGRNQPQHFGDGTRLSIL.

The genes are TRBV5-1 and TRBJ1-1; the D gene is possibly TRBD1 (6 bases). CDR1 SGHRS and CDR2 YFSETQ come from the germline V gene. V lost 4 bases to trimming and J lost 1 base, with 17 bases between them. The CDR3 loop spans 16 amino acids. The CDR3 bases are TGCGCCAGCAGCCTTAATCCGGACAGCCGGAACACTGAAGCTTTCTTT. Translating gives CASSLNPDSRNTEAFF.